This entry is about one T cell receptor (beta chain). This clonotype showed up just a few times. The antigen it binds to is not known. The input lacks base qualities; no much larger clone sits a single base away. The CDR1 and CDR2 encoded by the germline V gene are SNHLY and FYNNEI. The V end loses 6 bases and the J end loses 5 bases, and a stretch of 6 bases separates them. The CDR3 spans 11 residues, from the cysteine through the phenylalanine. The only DNA kept is the CDR3, 33 bases in frame from the first base. This entry is derived from a study of post-analysis software for immune sequencing data (dated by TCRdb to the mid-2010s). Turning to the overall study: The recorded disease courses included relapsing-remitting, secondary progressive and progressive-relapsing multiple sclerosis, and some patients had no subtype annotation. The patient repertoires were set against about eleven previously published healthy control repertoires from donors whose ages ranged from roughly 6 to 25 years. A subset of samples was prepared in parallel using single-end sample barcoding, then pooled and co-amplified after Illumina adapter ligation.

The research as a whole found: Patients showed significantly higher frequencies than controls for 4 or 5 TRBV segments, among them TRBV5-6, TRBV5-1 and TRBV20-1. Compared with controls, multiple sclerosis patients had significantly lower normalized Chao1 diversity, a finding suggesting substantial peripheral T-cell clonal expansion. The control group was slightly older than the multiple sclerosis patient group. Direct clustering with F measure showed strong co-clustering of samples prepared in the same batch, prompting a batch-effect correction.

Libraries were prepared through PCR. The instrument was an Illumina HiSeq 2500. To reduce PCR and sequencing biases, unique molecular identifiers were incorporated into the TCR beta cDNA libraries. Every 1 to 10 million input T cells yielded about 500,000 cDNA molecules, meaning each molecule approximated one T cell. Patient libraries were prepared and sequenced with the same protocol used for the earlier healthy control dataset. Samples belonging to the same batch were prepared together, multiplexed and sequenced on a shared HiSeq lane. The published analysis was carried out like this. MIGEC handled the raw barcoded reads, throwing out single-read molecular identifier groups before consensus assembly and CDR3 extraction. Clonotype tables were post-analysed with VDJtools, and diversity was normalized by down-sampling all datasets to the smallest sample size. Repertoire overlap clustering matched CDR3 amino acid but not nucleotide sequences to correct batch-related cross-sample contamination. TCRdb reprocessing: public reads trimmed at Q25 with fastp, clones called with MiXCR, in-frame beta chains kept. Records with the same CDR3 protein are collapsed into one entry carrying the most frequent genes and DNA. Clone size and V and J calls follow TCRdb, not the original study. The sample table records roughly 540,000 distinct CDR3 sequences; around a third of these occur just once. Of the sample, roughly 6% falls within the top ten clones.

To demonstrate the VDJtools post-analysis software, the study profiled TCR beta repertoires from the peripheral blood of about a dozen young patients with multiple sclerosis. The multiple sclerosis patients were children and adolescents ranging in age from roughly 6 to 15 years. Input material: blood. This TCR derives from a girl aged 2 to 17 with multiple sclerosis. The chain joins TRBV2 to TRBJ2-3; the D segment cannot be called with confidence. This receptor has the CDR3 CASRREDTQYF. The nucleotides read TGTGCCAGCAGAAGGGAAGATACGCAGTATTTT.